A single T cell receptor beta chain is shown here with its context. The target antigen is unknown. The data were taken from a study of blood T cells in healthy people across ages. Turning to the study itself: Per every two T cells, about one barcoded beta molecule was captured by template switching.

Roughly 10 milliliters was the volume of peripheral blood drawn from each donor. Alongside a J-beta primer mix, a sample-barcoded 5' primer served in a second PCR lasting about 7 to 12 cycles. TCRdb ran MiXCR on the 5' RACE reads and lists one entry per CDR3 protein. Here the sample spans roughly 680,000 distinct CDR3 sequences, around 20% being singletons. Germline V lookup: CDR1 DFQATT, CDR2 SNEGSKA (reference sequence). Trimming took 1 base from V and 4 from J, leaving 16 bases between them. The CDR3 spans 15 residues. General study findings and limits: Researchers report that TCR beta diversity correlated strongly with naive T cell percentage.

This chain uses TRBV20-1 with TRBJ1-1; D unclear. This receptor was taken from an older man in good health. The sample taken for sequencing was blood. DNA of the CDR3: TGCAGTGCTAGAGCTGTGGGTCGGCTCCTCACTGAAGCTTTCTTT. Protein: CSARAVGRLLTEAFF.